This T cell receptor (beta chain) was captured in a study of T cell repertoires in cytomegalovirus infection. Turning to the study itself: Public TCR beta signature analysis indicated the presence of both CMV infection and matching HLA type.

About this clonotype itself: The antigen remains unidentified.

From the reads, TCRdb called clonotypes with MiXCR, one entry per CDR3 protein. The table has 80,000 to 130,000 distinct CDR3 sequences, more than 20% seen once. General study findings and limits: HLA-C-restricted TCR beta clonotypes specific for CMV led the ex vivo response.

Trimming took 5 bases from V and 2 from J, leaving 13 bases between them. Germline V gives CDR1 LNHNV, CDR2 YYDKDF (reference sequence). CDR3 length equals 14 residues. This TCR was sampled from a human donor in good health (CMV status not recorded). Some clones in this sample may be carry-over from other donors' samples. Sequenced input: CD8+ T cells from PBMCs. The chain is built from TRBV15 and TRBJ2-7; D may correspond to TRBD1 or TRBD2 (5 bases each). CDR3 protein: CATSLKRGAYEQYF. The CDR3 DNA reads TGTGCCACCAGCTTAAAGAGGGGTGCCTACGAGCAGTACTTC.